This T cell receptor beta chain is drawn from a study of response to subunit inactivated influenza vaccine. The study, taken as a whole, reports: Few new T cells, the authors suggested, are recruited by each seasonal influenza vaccination.

TCRdb re-called the RT-PCR reads with MiXCR, one entry per CDR3 protein. The table records 400,000 to 550,000 distinct CDR3 sequences, less than 30% of them present only once. This clonotype was seen a handful of times. Its antigen is still unknown. Losses at the gene ends were 2 bases for V and 6 bases for J; bases not matched to a gene: 5. The CDR3 is 15 amino acids. Sequenced material: CD4+ T cells sorted from PBMCs, taken 4 to 6 days after vaccination. The TCR comes from a man in his fifties who received an inactivated influenza vaccine. This chain joins TRBV12-3 or TRBV12-4 and TRBJ2-7; 12 bases match TRBD2. This chain's CDR3 is CASSLTSGGSSEQYF. The CDR3 DNA follows: TGTGCCAGCAGTTTAACTAGCGGGGGGAGCTCCGAGCAGTACTTC.